The 29 T cell receptor beta chains reported below all come from one sample, sequenced in a study of glioma-infiltrating T cells after dendritic cell vaccination (dated by TCRdb to between 2015 and 2016). Read against the paper, the sample's time point label means: after dendritic cell vaccination, including at tumor progression/relapse. Library preparation used the immunoSEQ multiplex PCR assay. Entries here come from immuneACCESS through TCRdb and include only in-frame sequences with V and J called. Some clones fail to appear in such tables; in the studies checked, an unresolved V gene covers under half of the shortfall, and the cause of the remainder is unknown. The sample contains roughly 80,000 clones, around 90% of them found a single time. The ten largest clones take up about 2.3% of the sample. This sample comprised blood, obtained after dendritic cell vaccination. Every receptor here comes from a human donor with glioblastoma.

To note about this clone: This likely reflects a read error, since a far larger clone is one base away. The gene calls are TRBV6-1 and TRBJ1-5, with D perhaps matching TRBD1 (5 bases). Per germline, CDR1 MNHNS and CDR2 SASEGT. The length of the CDR3 is 16 residues. The CDR3 here is CAISEGVEGVNQPQHF. The CDR3 region has the DNA TGTGCCATCAGTGAAGGTGTAGAAGGGGTCAATCAGCCCCAGCATTTT.

This clone has just a few counts. V gene TRBV13 combines with J gene TRBJ2-1; the match to TRBD2 covers 16 bases. V shed 3 bases, J shed 0 bases, and the junction held 2 bases outside the gene matches. Germline V gene lookup returns CDR1 PRHDT and CDR2 FYEKMQ (reference sequence). This CDR3 contains 18 residues. The CDR3 nucleotides are TGTGCCAGCAGCTTGGGACTAGCGGGAGGGAGCTCCTACAATGAGCAGTTCTTC. Its protein is CASSLGLAGGSSYNEQFF.

J is TRBJ2-7 and V is TRBV5-1; 12 nucleotides align to TRBD2. V lost 4 bases and J lost 6; bases outside the gene matches: 11. The CDR3 is made up of 16 amino acids. CDR1 and CDR2 from the germline V gene are SGHRS and YFSETQ. The CDR3, as DNA: TGCGCCAGCAGCGAAGCGTCTAGCGGGGGGGCTGGCGAGCAGTACTTC. Amino acid sequence: CASSEASSGGAGEQYF. The variable domain in full, completed from reference TRBV5-1 and TRBJ2-7, reads KAGVTQTPRYLIKTRGQQVTLSCSPISGHRSVSWYQQTPGQGLQFLFEYFSETQRNKGNFPGRFSGRQFSNSRSEMNVSTLELGDSALYLCASSEASSGGAGEQYFGPGTRLTVT.

The chain uses TRBV2 and TRBJ1-6, with 7 bases matching TRBD1. The CDR3 runs to 15 residues. V shed 5 bases, J shed 2 bases, and the junction held 3 bases outside the gene matches. Germline V gives CDR1 SNHLY, CDR2 FYNNEI. The CDR3: CASSQTGTYNSPLHF. The CDR3 nucleotides are TGTGCCAGCAGTCAGACAGGGACCTATAATTCACCCCTCCACTTT.

The CDR3 DNA reads as TGCGCCAGCAGCTTGACAGCGGGAAACTATGGCTACACCTTC. Translation: CASSLTAGNYGYTF. V usage is TRBV5-1 and J usage is TRBJ1-2, with D unclear. Per the germline V gene, CDR1 is SGHRS and CDR2 is YFSETQ. Trimming removed 1 base from V and 2 bases from J, with 9 bases in between. The CDR3 runs 14 residues.

This clone was seen only once. The rearrangement links TRBV2 to TRBJ2-2; tentatively, D is TRBD2 (6 bases). With 5 bases removed from V and 2 bases from J, the gap between germline ends came to 18 bases. Per germline, CDR1 SNHLY and CDR2 FYNNEI. The CDR3 extends over 17 amino acids. The CDR3 nucleotides are TGTGCCAGCAGTTTCCAAGGTGGGAGGACAAACACCGGGGAGCTGTTTTTT. Its translation: CASSFQGGRTNTGELFF.

The chain joins TRBV2 to TRBJ2-5; 7 nucleotides align to TRBD2. Germline CDR1 reads SNHLY; CDR2 reads FYNNEI. J lost 3 bases, V lost 5 bases, and 12 bases had no gene match. The CDR3 consists of 16 residues. The CDR3 here is CASSRPLSRGEETQYF. CDR3 nucleotides: TGTGCCAGCAGTCGACCCCTCTCCCGGGGGGAAGAGACCCAGTACTTC.

This chain uses TRBV10-3 with TRBJ2-1; 8 bases agree with TRBD2. The CDR3 is 13 residues long. Losses at the gene ends were 4 bases for V and 7 bases for J; bases not matched to a gene: 3. CDR1 and CDR2 (germline): ENHRY, SYGVKD. The CDR3 here is CAISGASGNEQFF. As DNA, the CDR3 is TGTGCCATCAGTGGAGCTAGCGGGAATGAGCAGTTCTTC.

V and J are TRBV14 and TRBJ2-5; TRBD1 aligns across 7 bases. V gave up 0 bases and J gave up 4 bases; unmatched junction bases: 5. The CDR3 is 15 amino acids. Germline V gene lookup returns CDR1 SGHDN and CDR2 FVKESK. The CDR3 sequence is CASSQEGGAGETQYF. CDR3 nucleotide sequence: TGTGCCAGCAGCCAAGAAGGGGGCGCAGGAGAGACCCAGTACTTC.

The V call is TRBV7-9, the J call TRBJ2-2, with D possibly matching TRBD1 (5 bases). This CDR3 spans 16 amino acids. Between the trimmed V and J ends, which lost 2 bases and 3 bases, there was a span of 13 bases. Per germline, CDR1 SEHNR and CDR2 FQNEAQ (reference sequence). The CDR3 DNA reads as TGTGCCAGCAGCTTACTTCCTGGGGCGGACACCGGGGAGCTGTTTTTT. The encoded protein is CASSLLPGADTGELFF.

V is TRBV18 and J is TRBJ2-5, with D unclear. This CDR3 spans 12 amino acids. Trimming removed 2 bases from V and 3 bases from J, with 4 bases in between. CDR1 KGHSH and CDR2 LQKENI come from the germline V gene. The CDR3 region has the DNA TGTGCCAGCTCACCATCCGAAGAGACCCAGTACTTC. Translated, it gives CASSPSEETQYF.

The chain employs TRBV11-2 and TRBJ2-5; D is perhaps TRBD2 (6 bases). Trimming stripped 6 bases from V and 5 bases from J, with 22 bases between. The germline CDR1 and CDR2 sequences are SGHAT and FQNNGV. The CDR3 spans 16 residues. The CDR3 spells CASSHPVWGRKETQYF. In DNA form, the CDR3 reads TGTGCCAGCAGTCACCCGGTGTGGGGGAGGAAGGAGACCCAGTACTTC.

This chain connects TRBV29-1 to TRBJ2-1; D uncertain. Germline V gene sequence: CDR1 SQVTM, CDR2 ANQGSEA. CDR3 length equals 10 residues. Trimming pared 6 bases from V and 4 bases from J, leaving 4 bases between. CDR3 protein: CSVVYNEQFF. The CDR3 region has the DNA TGCAGCGTCGTATACAATGAGCAGTTCTTC.

The chain carries TRBV6-5 and TRBJ1-1; D is perhaps TRBD1 (5 bases). CDR3 length: 16 amino acids. From germline, CDR1 is MNHEY and CDR2 SVGAGI. V gave up 2 bases and J gave up 1 base, with 14 bases separating them. CDR3 nucleotide sequence: TGTGCCAGCAGTTACCTGGGACTTGGCAAGAACACTGAAGCTTTCTTT. As protein: CASSYLGLGKNTEAFF.

V and J are TRBV14 and TRBJ2-7; maybe TRBD2 (5 bases). Per the germline V gene, CDR1 is SGHDN and CDR2 is FVKESK. The CDR3 has 13 amino acids. V was trimmed by 5 bases and J by 0 bases, leaving 8 bases between them. The CDR3 region is CASSGLNSYEQYF. Written as DNA, the CDR3 is TGTGCCAGCAGCGGACTGAACTCCTACGAGCAGTACTTC.

The CDR3 loop reads CAISGQGARSEQYF. CDR3 nucleotide sequence: TGTGCCATCAGCGGACAGGGGGCGCGATCCGAGCAGTACTTC. The chain couples TRBV10-3 to TRBJ2-5; 11 bases fit TRBD1. The last part of the DNA fits TRBJ2-7 better; the J call may be wrong. Germline lookup yields CDR1 ENHRY and CDR2 SYGVKD. This CDR3 contains 14 residues.

This chain joins TRBV30 and TRBJ1-2, with D perhaps matching TRBD1 (5 bases). Trimming pared 2 bases from V and 2 bases from J, leaving 18 bases between. This CDR3 is 16 amino acids long. Germline loops: CDR1 GTSNPN, CDR2 SVGIG (reference sequence). CDR3 nucleotides: TGTGCCTGGAGTCAGGGTGGATGGGCAGAGAACTATGGCTACACCTTC. Amino acid sequence: CAWSQGGWAENYGYTF.

The CDR3 spells CASSEPVTEAFF. The CDR3 DNA is TGTGCCAGCTCAGAGCCCGTCACTGAAGCTTTCTTT. The gene calls are TRBV18 and TRBJ1-1, with D unclear. The CDR3 has 12 amino acids. Germline V lookup: CDR1 KGHSH, CDR2 LQKENI. Trimming shortened V by 5 bases and J by 4 bases, and 8 bases separated the two germline ends.

This clone was observed a single time. The chain recombines TRBV4-2 with TRBJ2-7; TRBD2 is a possible D gene (6 bases). Per the germline V gene, CDR1 is LGHNA and CDR2 is YNFKEQ. Between the trimmed V and J ends, which lost 0 bases and 3 bases, there was a span of 9 bases. The length of the CDR3 is 14 residues. The CDR3 bases are TGTGCCAGCAGCCAAGATAGAGCGGGCTACGAGCAGTACTTC. Its protein product is CASSQDRAGYEQYF.

This chain joins TRBV19 and TRBJ1-5, with D possibly being TRBD1 (6 bases). CDR3 length equals 14 residues. Per the germline V gene, CDR1 is LNHDA and CDR2 is SQIVND (reference sequence). V lost 3 bases, J lost 5 bases, and 11 bases lay in between. This chain's CDR3 is CASSIMSGDQPQHF. For the CDR3, the DNA is TGTGCCAGTAGTATTATGTCAGGGGATCAGCCCCAGCATTTT.

The J gene is TRBJ1-3, the V gene TRBV7-9, with TRBD1 as a possible D gene (5 bases). V was shortened by 5 bases and J by 6 bases, with 17 bases between the two germline ends. The germline gives CDR1 SEHNR, CDR2 FQNEAQ (reference sequence). The CDR3 is made up of 15 amino acids. The DNA of the CDR3 is TGTGCCAGCAGCCCTTTCAGCAGGGAAGAAAACACCATATATTTT. Encoded protein: CASSPFSREENTIYF. The full variable domain, in which reference TRBV7-9 and TRBJ1-3 provide the parts outside the CDR3, is DTGVSQNPRHKITKRGQNVTFRCDPISEHNRLYWYRQTLGQGPEFLTYFQNEAQLEKSRLLSDRFSAERPKGSFSTLEIQRTEQGDSAMYLCASSPFSREENTIYFGEGSWLTVV.

The V and J genes are TRBV4-1 and TRBJ2-1; 9 bases match TRBD1. This CDR3 comprises 17 residues. CDR1 and CDR2 from the germline V gene are MGHRA and YSYEKL. The V gene end was trimmed by 1 base and the J gene end by 2 bases; junction bases not matched to a gene: 6. The CDR3 here is CASSQAEDRGAYNEQFF. CDR3 DNA: TGCGCCAGCAGCCAAGCCGAGGACAGGGGCGCCTACAATGAGCAGTTCTTC.

This chain joins TRBV7-3 and TRBJ2-3, with TRBD2 as a possible D gene (6 bases). Trimming cost V 4 bases and J 3 bases, with 14 bases left between them. Germline V gene data show CDR1 as SGHTA and CDR2 as FQGTGA. This CDR3 is built from 15 residues. This chain's CDR3 is CASSSGSIRTDTQYF. CDR3 nucleotides: TGTGCCAGCAGCTCCGGGAGTATAAGGACAGATACGCAGTATTTT.

This clone has a single count. The gene calls are TRBV4-1 and TRBJ1-1; TRBD1 might be the D (5 bases). The V gene lost 3 bases and the J gene lost 8 bases, with 10 bases spanning the gap. Germline lookup yields CDR1 MGHRA and CDR2 YSYEKL. This CDR3 has 12 amino acids. The DNA of the CDR3 is TGCGCCAGCAGCCACCCAGGGCTCGAAGCTTTCTTT. Protein sequence: CASSHPGLEAFF.

V and J are TRBV27 and TRBJ2-7; 8 bases map to TRBD2. The V gene end was trimmed by 7 bases and the J gene end by 5 bases; junction bases not matched to a gene: 10. Germline loops: CDR1 MNHEY, CDR2 SMNVEV (reference sequence). The CDR3 runs to 14 residues. CDR3 sequence: CASTSLSGGHEQYF. The CDR3 DNA is TGTGCCAGCACCTCCCTTTCGGGGGGGCACGAGCAGTACTTC.

The chain uses TRBV4-1 and TRBJ1-2; D call uncertain. This CDR3 is 17 amino acids long. CDR1 is MGHRA, CDR2 YSYEKL, per germline. The V end lost 1 base, the J end lost 1 base, and 16 bases lay between the germline ends. CDR3 nucleotide sequence: TGCGCCAGCAGCCAAGTAGGAGGGCAGAATCTTAACTATGGCTACACCTTC. This sequence encodes CASSQVGGQNLNYGYTF.

This clone came up a few times. The J gene is TRBJ2-3, the V gene TRBV5-1, with 15 bases that match TRBD2. With 2 bases clipped from V and 5 bases from J, the junction kept 6 bases outside the gene matches. From germline, CDR1 is SGHRS and CDR2 YFSETQ. The CDR3 totals 17 residues. The CDR3 DNA reads TGCGCCAGCAGCTTATTGCCGGGACTAGCGGGGGGAGATACGCAGTATTTT. Translation gives CASSLLPGLAGGDTQYF.

The chain employs TRBV7-9 and TRBJ2-7; D remains ambiguous. The CDR3 is 12 amino acids. Germline V CDR1 and CDR2: SEHNR, FQNEAQ (reference sequence). Trimming took 4 bases from V and 5 from J, leaving 9 bases between them. The CDR3 protein is CASSSPLHEQYF. CDR3 bases: TGTGCCAGCAGCTCCCCTCTCCACGAGCAGTACTTC.

The chain carries TRBV30 and TRBJ2-7; 8 bases are a match to TRBD1. Germline lookup yields CDR1 GTSNPN and CDR2 SVGIG (reference sequence). This CDR3 has 12 residues. The V gene end was trimmed by 2 bases and the J gene end by 6 bases; junction bases not matched to a gene: 3. CDR3 sequence: CAWSPDRAEQYF. In DNA form, the CDR3 reads TGTGCCTGGAGTCCGGACAGGGCCGAGCAGTACTTC.